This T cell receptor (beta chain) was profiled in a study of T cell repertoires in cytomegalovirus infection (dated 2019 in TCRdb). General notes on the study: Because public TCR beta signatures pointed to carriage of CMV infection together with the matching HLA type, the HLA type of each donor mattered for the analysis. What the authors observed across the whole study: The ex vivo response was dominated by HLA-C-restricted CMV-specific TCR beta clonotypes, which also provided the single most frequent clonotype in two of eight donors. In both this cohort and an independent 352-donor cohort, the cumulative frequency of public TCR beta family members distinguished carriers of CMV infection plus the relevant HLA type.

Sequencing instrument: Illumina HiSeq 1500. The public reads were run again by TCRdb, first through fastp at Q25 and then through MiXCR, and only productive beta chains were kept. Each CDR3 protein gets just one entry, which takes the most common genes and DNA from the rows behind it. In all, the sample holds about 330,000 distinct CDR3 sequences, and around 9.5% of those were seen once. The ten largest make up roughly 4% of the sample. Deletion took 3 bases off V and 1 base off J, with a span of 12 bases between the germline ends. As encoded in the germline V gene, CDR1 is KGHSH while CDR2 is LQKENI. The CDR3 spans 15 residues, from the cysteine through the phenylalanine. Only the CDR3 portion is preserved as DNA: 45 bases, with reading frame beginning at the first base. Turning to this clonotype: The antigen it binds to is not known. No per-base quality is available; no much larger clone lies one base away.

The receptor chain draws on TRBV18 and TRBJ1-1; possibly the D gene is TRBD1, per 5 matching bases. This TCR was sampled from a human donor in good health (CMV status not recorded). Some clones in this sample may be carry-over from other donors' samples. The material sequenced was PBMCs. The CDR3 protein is CASSPRIQENTEAFF. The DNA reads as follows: TGTGCCAGCTCACCTAGAATACAGGAGAACACTGAAGCTTTCTTT.